These 10 T cell receptor beta chains originate from one sample sequenced in a study of OX40 agonist ivuxolimab in advanced cancers. Using immunoSEQ multiplex PCR, the repertoire was profiled, and TCRdb retains in-frame clones only, with some absent. Here the sample spans roughly 90,000 clones, approximately 85% being singletons. The material was CD4+ or CD8+ T cells sorted from blood, obtained in a trial of the OX40 agonist ivuxolimab. The source is an adult with an advanced solid tumor such as melanoma, head and neck, liver or kidney cancer.

This clone showed up just a few times. V usage is TRBV29-1 and J usage is TRBJ2-1, with 8 bases fitting TRBD1. In germline, CDR1 is SQVTM, CDR2 ANQGSEA. The CDR3 spans 15 residues. With 8 bases clipped from V and 0 bases from J, the junction kept 9 bases outside the gene matches. The CDR3 spells CSILGQGSSYNEQFF. In DNA, the CDR3 is TGCAGCATACTCGGACAGGGAAGCTCCTACAATGAGCAGTTCTTC.

This chain's CDR3 is CASSHRTGANVLTF. CDR3 sequence (DNA): TGTGCCAGCAGCCATAGAACTGGGGCCAACGTCCTGACTTTC. This rearrangement joins TRBV14 to TRBJ2-6; no definite D call. There are 14 residues in the CDR3. Germline lookup yields CDR1 SGHDN and CDR2 FVKESK. Between the trimmed V and J ends, which lost 3 bases and 2 bases, there was a span of 5 bases. The entire variable domain, with the rest obtained from reference TRBV14 and TRBJ2-6, is as follows: EAGVTQFPSHSVIEKGQTVTLRCDPISGHDNLYWYRRVMGKEIKFLLHFVKESKQDESGMPNNRFLAERTGGTYSTLKVQPAELEDSGVYFCASSHRTGANVLTFGAGSRLTVL.

This chain connects TRBV4-1 to TRBJ2-5, with unresolved D. From germline, CDR1 is MGHRA and CDR2 YSYEKL. Trimming left V 4 bases short and J 5 bases short, with 8 bases between. The length of the CDR3 is 12 residues. CDR3 loop: CASSRLGETQYF. DNA for the CDR3: TGCGCCAGCAGCCGACTGGGGGAGACCCAGTACTTC.

This clone was counted a few times. The chain employs TRBV5-1 and TRBJ2-2, with a weak D call TRBD2 (5 bases). The CDR3 loop spans 15 amino acids. The germline gives CDR1 SGHRS, CDR2 YFSETQ. V was clipped by 5 bases and J by 0 bases, with 11 bases between them. Here the CDR3 reads CASRGGQTNTGELFF. The CDR3 bases are TGCGCCAGCAGGGGCGGGCAGACGAACACCGGGGAGCTGTTTTTT.

This rearrangement joins TRBV25-1 to TRBJ1-2; D remains unclear. The CDR3 length is 13 residues. In germline, CDR1 is MGHDK, CDR2 SYGVNS. The germline V and J ends were trimmed by 4 bases and 6 bases, with 12 bases remaining between them. Here the CDR3 reads CASSASGIDGYTF. In nucleotides, the CDR3 is TGTGCCAGCAGTGCCTCTGGGATAGATGGCTACACCTTC.

J is TRBJ2-7 and V is TRBV28; 12 nucleotides match TRBD1. The V gene's germline CDR1 is MDHEN and CDR2 SYDVKM. This CDR3 is built from 12 residues. The junction had 3 bases not matched to a gene; V was cut back by 11 bases and J by 4 bases. CDR3 DNA sequence: TGTGCCTCGGGACAGGGGGCGTACGAGCAGTACTTC. It is translated as CASGQGAYEQYF.

The chain carries TRBV27 and TRBJ2-3; tentatively, D is TRBD1 (5 bases). This CDR3 has 15 residues. V was clipped by 3 bases and J by 6 bases, with 16 bases between them. CDR1 and CDR2 from the germline V gene are MNHEY and SMNVEV (reference sequence). The CDR3 sequence: CASSFQGRPWDTQYF. The CDR3 DNA sequence: TGTGCCAGCAGTTTCCAGGGCCGACCGTGGGATACGCAGTATTTT.

This clone was recorded only once. This rearrangement joins TRBV5-3 to TRBJ2-1; D is unclear. TRBV5-3 is noted as an ORF with a role that remains uncertain. V was shortened by 8 bases and J by 8 bases, with 17 bases between the two germline ends. The CDR3 runs to 13 residues. CDR3 sequence (DNA): TGTGCCAGCCAGTCCCTAGTATCTGATGAGCAGTTCTTC. Translating it yields CASQSLVSDEQFF.

The V gene is TRBV14, the J gene TRBJ2-4, with unresolved D. Trimming removed 3 bases from V and 8 bases from J, with 5 bases in between. The CDR3 runs to 11 residues. CDR1 is SGHDN and CDR2 is FVKESK in the germline V gene. CDR3 coding DNA: TGTGCCAGCAGCCATACGGACATTCAGTACTTC. Its translation: CASSHTDIQYF.

About this clone: The CDR3 does not end in the conserved phenylalanine or tryptophan, so this is likely a read error. Because the CDR3's place on the DNA is in doubt, the DNA is left out and the CDR3 is given as listed by TCRdb. This rearrangement joins TRBV29-1 to TRBJ1-2; the DNA was not used to check the table's D call, TRBD1. The CDR3 is made up of 11 amino acids, end residues included. Germline V lookup: CDR1 SQVTM, CDR2 ANQGSEA. This chain's CDR3 is CSVEAFEAGWL.